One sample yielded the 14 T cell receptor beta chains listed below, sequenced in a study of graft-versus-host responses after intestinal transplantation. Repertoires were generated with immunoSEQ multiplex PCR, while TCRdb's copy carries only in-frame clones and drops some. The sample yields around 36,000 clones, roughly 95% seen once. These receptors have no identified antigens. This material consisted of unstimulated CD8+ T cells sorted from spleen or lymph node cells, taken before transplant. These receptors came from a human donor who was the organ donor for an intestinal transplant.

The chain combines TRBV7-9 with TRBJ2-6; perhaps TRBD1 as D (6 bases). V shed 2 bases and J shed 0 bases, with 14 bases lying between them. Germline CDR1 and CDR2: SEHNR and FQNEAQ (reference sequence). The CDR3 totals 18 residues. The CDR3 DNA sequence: TGTGCCAGCAGCTTATTAGGGGGATTAACCTCTGGGGCCAACGTCCTGACTTTC. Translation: CASSLLGGLTSGANVLTF.

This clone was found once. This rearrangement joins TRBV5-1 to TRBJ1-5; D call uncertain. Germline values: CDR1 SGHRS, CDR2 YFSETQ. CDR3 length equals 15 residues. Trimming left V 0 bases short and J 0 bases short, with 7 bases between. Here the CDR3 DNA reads TGCGCCAGCAGCTTGGACGGAGATAGCAATCAGCCCCAGCATTTT. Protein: CASSLDGDSNQPQHF.

The CDR3 region is CASSQVLAGGGEQFF. CDR3 nucleotide sequence: TGCGCCAGCAGCCAAGTCCTAGCGGGGGGGGGTGAGCAGTTCTTC. The chain is built from TRBV4-1 and TRBJ2-1; 12 bases are shared with TRBD2. The CDR3 loop spans 15 amino acids. The trim removed 1 base at V and 9 bases at J, leaving 4 bases unmatched. Germline lookup yields CDR1 MGHRA and CDR2 YSYEKL.

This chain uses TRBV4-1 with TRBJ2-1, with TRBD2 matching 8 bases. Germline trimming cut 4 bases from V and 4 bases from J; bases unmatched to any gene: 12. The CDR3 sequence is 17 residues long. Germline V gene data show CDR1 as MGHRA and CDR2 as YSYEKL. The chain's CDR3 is CASSLTSGYPNYNEQFF. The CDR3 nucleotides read TGCGCCAGCAGCCTCACTAGCGGCTACCCGAATTACAATGAGCAGTTCTTC.

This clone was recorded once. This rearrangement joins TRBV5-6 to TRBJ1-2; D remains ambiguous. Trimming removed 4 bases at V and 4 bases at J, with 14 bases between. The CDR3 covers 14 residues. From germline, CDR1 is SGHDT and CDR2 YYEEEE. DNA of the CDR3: TGTGCCAGCAGCCCCGTCAGCAGCTTCTATGGCTACACCTTC. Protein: CASSPVSSFYGYTF.

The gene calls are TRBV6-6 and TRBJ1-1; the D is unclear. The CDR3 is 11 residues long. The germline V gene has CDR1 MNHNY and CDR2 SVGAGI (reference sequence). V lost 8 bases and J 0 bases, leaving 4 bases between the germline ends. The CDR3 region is CASGMNTEAFF. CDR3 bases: TGTGCCAGCGGGATGAACACTGAAGCTTTCTTT.

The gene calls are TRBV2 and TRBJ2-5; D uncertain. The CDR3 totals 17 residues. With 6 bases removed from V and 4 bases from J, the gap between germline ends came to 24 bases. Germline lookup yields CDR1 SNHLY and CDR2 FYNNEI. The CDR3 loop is CASSSGSGFLVRETQYF. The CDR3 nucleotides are TGTGCCAGCAGCTCTGGGTCAGGTTTTTTGGTTCGAGAGACCCAGTACTTC.

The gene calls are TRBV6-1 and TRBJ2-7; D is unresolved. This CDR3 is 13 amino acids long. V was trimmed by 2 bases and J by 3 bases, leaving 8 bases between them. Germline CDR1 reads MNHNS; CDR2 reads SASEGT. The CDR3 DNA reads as TGTGCCAGCAGTGAAATTGGAGTCTACGAGCAGTACTTC. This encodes CASSEIGVYEQYF.

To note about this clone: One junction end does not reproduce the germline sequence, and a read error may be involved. CDR3 DNA sequence: TGCGCCAGCAGCCCGGGGACGGGTCAAGATGAGCAGTACTTC. Residues: CASSPGTGQDEQYF. This chain uses TRBV7-9 with TRBJ2-7; either TRBD1 or TRBD2 may supply D (5 bases each). The CDR3 is made up of 14 amino acids. Germline CDR1 reads SEHNR; CDR2 reads FQNEAQ (reference sequence). The variable domain in full, completed from reference TRBV7-9 and TRBJ2-7, reads DTGVSQNPRHKITKRGQNVTFRCDPISEHNRLYWYRQTLGQGPEFLTYFQNEAQLEKSRLLSDRFSAERPKGSFSTLEIQRTEQGDSAMYLCASSPGTGQDEQYFGPGTRLTVT.

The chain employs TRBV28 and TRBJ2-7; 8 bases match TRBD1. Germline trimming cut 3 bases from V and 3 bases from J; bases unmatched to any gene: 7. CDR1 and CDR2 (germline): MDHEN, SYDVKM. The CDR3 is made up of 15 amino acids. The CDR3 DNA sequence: TGTGCCAGCAGTTTGTTACAGGGGGGAAACTACGAGCAGTACTTC. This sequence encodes CASSLLQGGNYEQYF.

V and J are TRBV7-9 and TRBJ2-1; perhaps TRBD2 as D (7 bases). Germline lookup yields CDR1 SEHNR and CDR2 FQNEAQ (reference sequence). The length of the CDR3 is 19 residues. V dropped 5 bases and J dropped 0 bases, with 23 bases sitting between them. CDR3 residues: CASSPGGLALSRSYNEQFF. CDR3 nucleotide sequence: TGTGCCAGCAGCCCGGGGGGCCTTGCGCTCTCTCGCTCCTACAATGAGCAGTTCTTC.

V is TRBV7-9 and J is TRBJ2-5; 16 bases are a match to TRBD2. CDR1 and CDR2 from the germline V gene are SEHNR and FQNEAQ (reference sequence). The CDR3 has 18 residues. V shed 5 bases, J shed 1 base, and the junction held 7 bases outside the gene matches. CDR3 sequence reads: CASSPPGLAGGPQETQYF. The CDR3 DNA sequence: TGTGCCAGCAGCCCCCCGGGACTAGCGGGGGGGCCCCAAGAGACCCAGTACTTC. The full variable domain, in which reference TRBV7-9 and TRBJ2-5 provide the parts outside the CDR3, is DTGVSQNPRHKITKRGQNVTFRCDPISEHNRLYWYRQTLGQGPEFLTYFQNEAQLEKSRLLSDRFSAERPKGSFSTLEIQRTEQGDSAMYLCASSPPGLAGGPQETQYFGPGTRLLVL.

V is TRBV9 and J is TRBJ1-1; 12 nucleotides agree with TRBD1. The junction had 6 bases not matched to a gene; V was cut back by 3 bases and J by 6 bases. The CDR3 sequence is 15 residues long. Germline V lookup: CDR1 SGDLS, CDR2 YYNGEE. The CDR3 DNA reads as TGTGCCAGCAGCGACGGGACAGGGGGCCTCGCTGAAGCTTTCTTT. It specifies CASSDGTGGLAEAFF.

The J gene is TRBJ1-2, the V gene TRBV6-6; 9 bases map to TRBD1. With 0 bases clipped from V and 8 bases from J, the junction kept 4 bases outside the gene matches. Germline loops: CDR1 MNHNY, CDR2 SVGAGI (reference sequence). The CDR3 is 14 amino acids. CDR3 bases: TGTGCCAGCAGTTACTCGGACAGGGGTGAAGGCTACACCTTC. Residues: CASSYSDRGEGYTF.